These 24 T cell receptor beta chains came from one sample sequenced in a study of CD8+CD57+ T cells in acquired aplastic anemia. CDR3 and TCR beta VDJ profiling relied on a genomic DNA template. TCRdb used MiXCR to reprocess the reads, holding one entry per CDR3 protein. The sample lists 90,000 to 150,000 distinct CDR3 sequences, 55% to 60% seen once, with about 31% in the top ten. CD8+CD57+ cell expansion, shown by flow cytometry, had occurred in the patients selected for sequencing. The sample was sorted CD4+, CD8+, or CD8+CD57+ T cells (not recorded which) from PBMCs. The receptors were sampled from a human donor with aplastic anemia.

The chain employs TRBV6-1 and TRBJ2-1; D may be TRBD2 (5 bases). The CDR3 is made up of 15 amino acids. The germline V gene encodes CDR1 MNHNS and CDR2 SASEGT. The ends were cut back, 5 bases at V and 4 bases at J, with 15 bases in the middle. CDR3 DNA: TGTGCCAGCAGTAGCCCGGGGTGGGGTTACAATGAGCAGTTCTTC. It codes for CASSSPGWGYNEQFF.

The V and J genes are TRBV29-1 and TRBJ1-2; unclear D gene. Germline values: CDR1 SQVTM, CDR2 ANQGSEA. V lost 4 bases to trimming and J lost 8 bases, with 11 bases between them. The CDR3 runs to 11 residues. This CDR3 is CSVVSLGGYTF. The CDR3 region has the DNA TGCAGCGTTGTCTCCCTAGGGGGCTACACCTTC.

There are many counts of this clonotype. V usage is TRBV11-3 and J usage is TRBJ2-3; D might be TRBD2 (7 bases). V lost 1 base, J lost 5 bases, and 10 bases lay in between. The CDR3 has 14 residues. Germline V gene sequence: CDR1 SGHNT, CDR2 YENEEA. CDR3 sequence (DNA): TGTGCCAGCAGCTTAGGGGGGGGCCTAGATACGCAGTATTTT. Translated, it gives CASSLGGGLDTQYF.

A word on this clonotype: A clone one base away is much larger, so this may be a read error. V usage is TRBV5-1 and J usage is TRBJ2-1, with D perhaps TRBD1 (6 bases). V was pared by 3 bases and J by 0 bases, with 13 bases between. Per germline, CDR1 SGHRS and CDR2 YFSETQ. This CDR3 is built from 16 residues. The CDR3 here is CASSSQGSHSYNEQFF. CDR3 nucleotides: TGCGCCAGCAGCTCGCAGGGGTCGCACTCCTACAATGAGCAGTTCTTC.

The chain recombines TRBV7-3 with TRBJ2-6; D unclear. The V end was cut by 0 bases, the J end by 3 bases, with 0 bases between. The CDR3 runs 13 residues. The germline V gene has CDR1 SGHTA and CDR2 FQGTGA. CDR3 residues: CASSLTGANVLTF. The CDR3 DNA is TGTGCCAGCAGCTTAACTGGGGCCAACGTCCTGACTTTC. Full variable domain (outside the CDR3, taken from reference TRBV7-3 and TRBJ2-6): GAGVSQTPSNKVTEKGKYVELRCDPISGHTALYWYRQSLGQGPEFLIYFQGTGAADDSGLPNDRFFAVRPEGSVSTLKIQRTERGDSAVYLCASSLTGANVLTFGAGSRLTVL.

The CDR3 loop is CAISESPGRSDSPLHF. CDR3 nucleotides: TGTGCCATCAGTGAGTCCCCGGGCAGGTCCGATTCACCCCTCCACTTT. The gene calls are TRBV10-3 and TRBJ1-6, with no clear D. Germline CDR1 ENHRY, CDR2 SYGVKD. With 0 bases removed from V and 8 bases from J, the gap between germline ends came to 14 bases. This CDR3 is built from 16 residues.

Many counts were recorded for this clonotype. This chain links TRBV20-1 with TRBJ2-1, with D unresolved. CDR1 is DFQATT, CDR2 SNEGSKA, per germline (reference sequence). The V end was cut by 3 bases, the J end by 8 bases, with 14 bases between. This CDR3 is 13 amino acids long. The CDR3 sequence: CSASGSTWDEQFF. CDR3 nucleotide sequence: TGCAGTGCTAGTGGCTCAACGTGGGATGAGCAGTTCTTC.

The V call is TRBV9, the J call TRBJ2-3, with D possibly matching TRBD2 (6 bases). There are 15 residues in the CDR3. The V end lost 0 bases, the J end lost 5 bases, and 13 bases lay between the germline ends. Germline V gives CDR1 SGDLS, CDR2 YYNGEE. CDR3 residues: CASSVGRGPVDTQYF. DNA for the CDR3: TGTGCCAGCAGCGTAGGGAGGGGCCCTGTAGATACGCAGTATTTT.

The CDR3 spells CASSQAKGGSRETQYF. CDR3 DNA: TGTGCCAGCAGCCAAGCAAAAGGCGGGAGCCGGGAGACCCAGTACTTC. This chain joins TRBV14 and TRBJ2-5; 7 nucleotides align to TRBD2. The CDR3 covers 16 residues. Germline V gives CDR1 SGHDN, CDR2 FVKESK. J was trimmed by 5 bases and V by 1 base; bases with no gene match: 10.

This clonotype was counted only a few times. J is TRBJ1-5 and V is TRBV15; D is uncertain. The CDR3 is 13 amino acids. V was trimmed by 3 bases and J by 7 bases, leaving 10 bases between them. Per germline, CDR1 LNHNV and CDR2 YYDKDF (reference sequence). The CDR3 here is CATSSSQWQPQHF. The CDR3 DNA is TGTGCCACCAGCAGCTCACAGTGGCAGCCCCAGCATTTT.

V usage is TRBV25-1 and J usage is TRBJ1-5, with a possible D match to TRBD1 (6 bases). Germline CDR1 is MGHDK and CDR2 is SYGVNS. CDR3 length: 14 amino acids. Deletions cut 11 bases from V and 6 bases from J, with 20 bases between. CDR3 loop: CAGTSSQGIQPQHF. Written as DNA, the CDR3 is TGTGCCGGCACCTCATCACAGGGAATTCAGCCCCAGCATTTT. The complete variable domain, with remaining parts taken from reference TRBV25-1 and TRBJ1-5, reads EADIYQTPRYLVIGTGKKITLECSQTMGHDKMYWYQQDPGMELHLIHYSYGVNSTEKGDLSSESTVSRIRTEHFPLTLESARPSHTSQYLCAGTSSQGIQPQHFGDGTRLSIL.

V is TRBV11-2 and J is TRBJ2-1; possibly TRBD2 for D (7 bases). From germline, CDR1 is SGHAT and CDR2 FQNNGV. V lost 5 bases and J lost 9, with 20 bases in between. The CDR3 is made up of 15 amino acids. CDR3 sequence: CASSPGWGGAGEQFF. In DNA, the CDR3 is TGTGCCAGCAGCCCCGGTTGGGGGGGGGCGGGTGAGCAGTTCTTC.

J is TRBJ1-1 and V is TRBV28, with D perhaps TRBD1 (5 bases). V lost 5 bases and J 5 bases, leaving 21 bases between the germline ends. The V gene's germline CDR1 is MDHEN and CDR2 SYDVKM. This CDR3 spans 16 amino acids. CDR3 amino acids: CASSPPRGGEGTEAFF. For the CDR3, the DNA is TGTGCCAGCAGTCCCCCGAGGGGCGGGGAGGGGACTGAAGCTTTCTTT.

The rearrangement links TRBV11-2 to TRBJ2-1, with D perhaps matching TRBD1 (6 bases). This CDR3 has 15 amino acids. The germline CDR1 and CDR2 sequences are SGHAT and FQNNGV. V was cut by 5 bases and J by 0 bases, with 11 bases left in between. The CDR3 nucleotides are TGTGCCAGCAGCCGGGACATAAGCTCCTACAATGAGCAGTTCTTC. This translates into CASSRDISSYNEQFF.

This clonotype was recorded once. The chain carries TRBV4-2 and TRBJ1-2; 7 bases map to TRBD1. Germline assignment: CDR1 LGHNA and CDR2 YNFKEQ. V was clipped by 6 bases and J by 4 bases; unmatched bases: 17. The CDR3 consists of 17 residues. CDR3 DNA sequence: TGTGCCAGCAGACGGACAGGCGCGATCGGAGATTCCTATGGCTACACCTTC. The encoded protein is CASRRTGAIGDSYGYTF.

The rearrangement uses TRBV10-3 and TRBJ1-2; a possible D gene is TRBD1 (5 bases). The V gene's germline CDR1 is ENHRY and CDR2 SYGVKD. The CDR3 extends over 14 amino acids. The ends were cut back, 4 bases at V and 1 base at J, with 10 bases in the middle. The CDR3 spells CAISAQDHNYGYTF. The CDR3 DNA reads as TGTGCCATCAGTGCACAGGATCATAACTATGGCTACACCTTC.

The chain has TRBV7-2 and TRBJ2-7; D is undetermined. CDR3 length: 13 amino acids. V was pared by 4 bases and J by 0 bases, with 7 bases between. Germline-derived CDR1 and CDR2 are SGHTA and FQGNSA. CDR3 amino acids: CASSSRNSYEQYF. CDR3 in DNA: TGTGCCAGCAGCTCCCGAAACTCCTACGAGCAGTACTTC.

This chain uses TRBV7-2 with TRBJ2-3, with D possibly TRBD2 on 5 matching bases. Trimming cost V 4 bases and J 4 bases, with 9 bases left between them. From germline, CDR1 is SGHTA and CDR2 FQGNSA. CDR3 length equals 13 residues. The CDR3: CASSSLGSDTQYF. The CDR3 region has the DNA TGTGCCAGCAGCTCACTAGGGTCAGATACGCAGTATTTT. The full variable domain, completed using reference TRBV7-2 and TRBJ2-3, is GAGVSQSPSNKVTEKGKDVELRCDPISGHTALYWYRQSLGQGLEFLIYFQGNSAPDKSGLPSDRFSAERTGGSVSTLTIQRTQQEDSAVYLCASSSLGSDTQYFGPGTRLTVL.

The CDR3 is CASSLDYGYGYTF. CDR3 nucleotide sequence: TGTGCCAGCAGCTTGGACTATGGCTATGGCTACACCTTC. The rearrangement joins TRBV5-4 to TRBJ1-2; D gene unclear. The V end lost 0 bases, the J end lost 4 bases, and 7 bases lay between the germline ends. Germline V gene sequence: CDR1 SGHNT, CDR2 YYREEE (reference sequence). CDR3 length: 13 residues. The variable domain in full, with the rest retrieved from reference TRBV5-4 and TRBJ1-2, is ETGVTQSPTHLIKTRGQQVTLRCSSQSGHNTVSWYQQALGQGPQFIFQYYREEENGRGNFPPRFSGLQFPNYSSELNVNALELDDSALYLCASSLDYGYGYTFGSGTRLTVV.

The table lists this clonotype with many counts. This sequence joins TRBV7-8 and TRBJ2-5; the D is unclear. There are 14 residues in the CDR3. The V end lost 3 bases, the J end lost 4 bases, and 12 bases lay between the germline ends. Germline loops: CDR1 SGHVS, CDR2 FQNEAQ. For the CDR3, the DNA is TGTGCCAGCAGCTTTGGTATTGGTGGAGAGACCCAGTACTTC. Translated: CASSFGIGGETQYF.

This clonotype was counted many times. Here the CDR3 reads CASRGIRSGNTIYF. For the CDR3, the DNA is TGTGCCAGCAGGGGCATCAGATCTGGAAACACCATATATTTT. The chain is built from TRBV12-3 or TRBV12-4 and TRBJ1-3; D unresolved. Trimming removed 6 bases from V and 1 base from J, with 10 bases in between. The CDR3 spans 14 residues.

CDR3 amino acids: CAISESTSGRRTDTQYF. The CDR3 region has the DNA TGTGCCATCAGTGAGTCGACTAGCGGGAGAAGGACGGATACGCAGTATTTT. The chain joins TRBV10-3 to TRBJ2-3; TRBD2 agrees at 12 bases. Per the germline V gene, CDR1 is ENHRY and CDR2 is SYGVKD. The CDR3 spans 17 residues. Losses at the gene ends were 0 bases for V and 6 bases for J; bases not matched to a gene: 7.

This chain joins TRBV5-1 and TRBJ1-5; perhaps TRBD1 as D (6 bases). Looked up from germline, CDR1 is SGHRS and CDR2 is YFSETQ. This CDR3 is 14 amino acids long. V was cut by 4 bases and J by 5 bases, with 13 bases left in between. The CDR3 DNA is TGCGCCAGCAGCGTTACAGGGTTGTATCAGCCCCAGCATTTT. It is translated as CASSVTGLYQPQHF. Full variable domain (missing parts from reference TRBV5-1 and TRBJ1-5): KAGVTQTPRYLIKTRGQQVTLSCSPISGHRSVSWYQQTPGQGLQFLFEYFSETQRNKGNFPGRFSGRQFSNSRSEMNVSTLELGDSALYLCASSVTGLYQPQHFGDGTRLSIL.

The table lists this clonotype with a count of one. The chain links TRBV11-3 to TRBJ2-5; 8 bases agree with TRBD1. Germline V gene data show CDR1 as SGHNT and CDR2 as YENEEA. The V gene end was trimmed by 5 bases and the J gene end by 2 bases; junction bases not matched to a gene: 7. The CDR3 loop spans 15 amino acids. DNA for the CDR3: TGTGCCAGCAGCCCGGGACAGGCCAAACAAGAGACCCAGTACTTC. Translation gives CASSPGQAKQETQYF.